This T cell receptor beta chain was sequenced in a study of blood T cell repertoires in COVID-19. Assay used: immunoSEQ multiplex PCR; TCRdb lists only in-frame clones, some missing. The table shows some 300,000 clones, with 85% to 90% occurring only once. This CDR3 has 15 amino acids. The germline CDR1 and CDR2 sequences are WNHNN and SYGVQD (reference sequence). The trim removed 6 bases at V and 3 bases at J, leaving 11 bases unmatched. This chain uses TRBV10-1 with TRBJ2-7; 7 nucleotides agree with TRBD1. What was sequenced was peripheral blood. This receptor was taken from a woman aged 45-59 years with COVID-19, enrolled during active disease. In DNA form, the CDR3 reads TGCGCCAGCAGCCCGGGACAGCATGAAGTCTACGAGCAGTACTTC. Translation gives CASSPGQHEVYEQYF.